The clone carrying this T cell receptor (beta chain) was found once. This sample was included in a study of blood T cell repertoires in COVID-19. At the level of the study: Some COVID-19 samples were acute and others convalescent; all came from the United States, Italy and Spain. In each case, the material was cDNA or gDNA derived from T cells, B-cell-depleted T cells, or PBMCs.

As handled by the study authors: Reference gene primer amplification in the assay estimated nucleated cell counts. The table came from immunoSEQ multiplex PCR; TCRdb's copy has only in-frame clones and leaves some out. The DNA gave D and trimming, while V, J and clone size come from that table. The table records some 77,000 clones, around 87% of them present only once. Trimming cost V 3 bases and J 12 bases; bases outside gene matches: 8. The CDR3 loop spans 14 amino acids. Germline V lookup: CDR1 GTSNPN, CDR2 SVGIG (reference sequence). The TCR comes from a woman aged 80 or over with active or convalescent COVID-19. The rearrangement uses TRBV30 and TRBJ2-1, with 13 bases matching TRBD2. The sample was peripheral blood. CDR3 protein: CAWSPATSGRAQFF. The CDR3, as DNA: TGTGCCTGGAGCCCTGCCACTAGCGGGAGGGCGCAGTTCTTC.